The entry below gives a single T cell receptor (beta chain) sequence along with its context. Assay used: immunoSEQ multiplex PCR; TCRdb lists only in-frame clones, some missing. This sample carries about 1.1 million clones, about four fifths of them seen once, and the ten largest clones take around 0.47%. Deletions cut 0 bases from V and 4 bases from J, with 9 bases between. Germline V gene lookup returns CDR1 KGHSH and CDR2 LQKENI. CDR3 length equals 15 residues. The data derive from a study of shared clonotypes between healthy human individuals. Study-wide background: The plates for each donor numbered three CD4 naive, three CD4 memory, two CD8 naive and one CD8 memory.

The chain couples TRBV18 to TRBJ1-4; tentative D call: TRBD1 (6 bases). The sample consisted of memory CD4+ T cells from PBMCs. Subset noted: CD45RA-negative fraction. The sequence was collected from a man between 18 and 29 years old in good health. Some clones in this sample may be carry-over from other donors' samples. CDR3 residues: CASSPPAQGNEKLFF. The CDR3 DNA reads TGTGCCAGCTCACCACCCGCACAGGGTAATGAAAAACTGTTTTTT.